Sequencing of this TCR beta chain was carried out in a study of PD-1 and CTLA-4 blockade in melanoma. V shed 11 bases and J 5 bases; nucleotides not matched to a gene: 5. Germline values: CDR1 MNHEY, CDR2 SVGAGI. The CDR3 has 11 residues. Profiled with immunoSEQ multiplex PCR; TCRdb holds only in-frame clones, not every one. This table holds approximately 15,000 clones, about 70% found once. The sample consisted of CD8+ T cells from peripheral blood, taken from a patient given anti-PD-1 treatment. This TCR was recovered from a human donor with melanoma. The chain joins TRBV6-5 to TRBJ1-1; TRBD1 matches 7 bases. CDR3: CAARQGTEAFF. The CDR3 nucleotides are TGTGCCGCAAGACAGGGAACTGAAGCTTTCTTT.